The 21 T cell receptor beta chains below were found in one sample sequenced in a study of beta chain features in type 1 diabetes. The authors reverse transcribed all of the isolated RNA, so sequencing captured expressed TCRB transcripts. Here immunoSEQ multiplex PCR was the method, and the copy in TCRdb shows in-frame clones only, minus some. The sample includes some 220,000 clones, roughly a tenth of them seen just once. What was sequenced was central memory CD4+ T cells from blood. The receptors shown here come from a young man in good health.

The genes are TRBV7-3 and TRBJ1-1; the D gene is possibly TRBD1 (6 bases). The V gene lost 3 bases and the J gene lost 0 bases, with 14 bases spanning the gap. Per the germline V gene, CDR1 is SGHTA and CDR2 is FQGTGA. This CDR3 contains 16 residues. For the CDR3, the DNA is TGTGCCAGCAGCTTGGAGGGGCAGGGGTTGAACACTGAAGCTTTCTTT. Amino acid sequence: CASSLEGQGLNTEAFF.

This clone occurred a few times. The chain couples TRBV4-1 to TRBJ1-2, with 7 bases that match TRBD1. CDR1 is MGHRA and CDR2 is YSYEKL in the germline V gene. The CDR3 sequence is 13 residues long. The trim removed 4 bases at V and 4 bases at J, leaving 3 bases unmatched. CDR3 nucleotides: TGCGCCAGCAGCCGGGACAGCTTCTATGGCTACACCTTC. Translated, it gives CASSRDSFYGYTF.

The V and J genes are TRBV5-1 and TRBJ2-7; 9 bases match TRBD2. CDR1 SGHRS and CDR2 YFSETQ come from the germline V gene. Trimming took 4 bases from V and 4 from J; bases not matched to a gene: 9. The CDR3 covers 15 residues. CDR3 region: CASSETSGGGYEQYF. DNA of the CDR3: TGCGCCAGCAGCGAGACTAGCGGAGGAGGGTACGAGCAGTACTTC.

V and J are TRBV11-2 and TRBJ2-1, with 15 bases that match TRBD2. Trimming cost V 0 bases and J 7 bases; bases outside gene matches: 7. The CDR3 consists of 18 residues. Per germline, CDR1 SGHAT and CDR2 FQNNGV. CDR3: CASSLDNRGLAGGNEQFF. CDR3 nucleotide sequence: TGTGCCAGCAGCTTAGACAATCGGGGACTAGCGGGAGGTAATGAGCAGTTCTTC.

V gene TRBV5-1 combines with J gene TRBJ2-5; no clear D. V shed 5 bases and J shed 6 bases, with 8 bases lying between them. CDR3 size: 11 residues. Germline V gene lookup returns CDR1 SGHRS and CDR2 YFSETQ. CDR3 residues: CASRNDQTQYF. CDR3 nucleotides: TGCGCCAGCAGGAATGACCAGACCCAGTACTTC. Supplemented by reference TRBV5-1 and TRBJ2-5, the full variable domain reads KAGVTQTPRYLIKTRGQQVTLSCSPISGHRSVSWYQQTPGQGLQFLFEYFSETQRNKGNFPGRFSGRQFSNSRSEMNVSTLELGDSALYLCASRNDQTQYFGPGTRLLVL.

DNA of the CDR3: TGTGCCTGGAGTAGGACAGGGGGAGAGACCCAGTACTTC. Amino acids: CAWSRTGGETQYF. V gene TRBV30 combines with J gene TRBJ2-5; 10 bases line up with TRBD1. Germline CDR1 is GTSNPN and CDR2 is SVGIG (reference sequence). Germline trimming cut 2 bases from V and 4 bases from J; bases unmatched to any gene: 1. This CDR3 has 13 residues.

The rearrangement joins TRBV30 to TRBJ2-3; TRBD2 aligns across 8 bases. V lost 0 bases and J lost 1; bases outside the gene matches: 0. The germline CDR1 and CDR2 sequences are GTSNPN and SVGIG (reference sequence). This CDR3 contains 14 residues. CDR3 amino acids: CAWSVLAGTDTQYF. For the CDR3, the DNA is TGTGCCTGGAGTGTACTAGCGGGCACAGATACGCAGTATTTT.

V and J are TRBV5-1 and TRBJ2-7; 8 nucleotides align to TRBD2. The ends lost 0 bases at V and 5 bases at J; junction bases unmatched: 13. Germline V gene lookup returns CDR1 SGHRS and CDR2 YFSETQ. CDR3 size: 17 residues. As DNA, the CDR3 is TGCGCCAGCAGCTTGGTCCTTAGCGGGGCTAACCCCAACGAGCAGTACTTC. This codes for CASSLVLSGANPNEQYF. Looking up the rest from reference TRBV5-1 and TRBJ2-7 gives the full variable domain: KAGVTQTPRYLIKTRGQQVTLSCSPISGHRSVSWYQQTPGQGLQFLFEYFSETQRNKGNFPGRFSGRQFSNSRSEMNVSTLELGDSALYLCASSLVLSGANPNEQYFGPGTRLTVT.

This clone has a handful of counts. J is TRBJ2-2 and V is TRBV4-1; the match to TRBD2 covers 8 bases. Germline V gene data show CDR1 as MGHRA and CDR2 as YSYEKL. The CDR3 spans 16 residues. Unmatched junction bases numbered 6, after V lost 2 bases and J lost 4 bases. CDR3: CASSQLAGTTTGELFF. In DNA, the CDR3 is TGCGCCAGCAGCCAATTAGCGGGGACGACCACCGGGGAGCTGTTTTTT.

The table lists this clone with a few counts. The chain uses TRBV5-6 and TRBJ2-4, with D possibly matching TRBD2 (5 bases). This CDR3 has 15 residues. The V gene's germline CDR1 is SGHDT and CDR2 YYEEEE. With 0 bases removed from V and 3 bases from J, the gap between germline ends came to 10 bases. Here the CDR3 DNA reads TGTGCCAGCAGCTTGGGACGTCGGGGCAAAAACATTCAGTACTTC. Translation: CASSLGRRGKNIQYF.

This clone was seen more than once but under ten times. This sequence joins TRBV15 and TRBJ2-7; D perhaps matches TRBD2 (5 bases). The V end was cut by 5 bases, the J end by 1 base, with 15 bases between. The germline V gene has CDR1 LNHNV and CDR2 YYDKDF (reference sequence). There are 15 residues in the CDR3. CDR3: CATSAGGRSSYEQYF. CDR3 nucleotide sequence: TGTGCCACCAGCGCTGGAGGACGGTCTTCCTACGAGCAGTACTTC.

The V and J genes are TRBV28 and TRBJ1-2; D is perhaps TRBD1 (5 bases). Trimming pared 5 bases from V and 5 bases from J, leaving 9 bases between. The CDR3 length is 12 residues. Germline V CDR1 and CDR2: MDHEN, SYDVKM. CDR3 coding DNA: TGTGCCAGCAGTGCAGGGAGGTATGGCTACACCTTC. Translating it yields CASSAGRYGYTF.

This clone was recorded a few times. The chain links TRBV27 to TRBJ2-1; 7 bases fit TRBD2. The germline CDR1 and CDR2 sequences are MNHEY and SMNVEV (reference sequence). CDR3 length equals 16 residues. With 5 bases clipped from V and 10 bases from J, the junction kept 17 bases outside the gene matches. The CDR3 protein is CASSPLGGRGGLEQFF. In nucleotides, the CDR3 is TGTGCCAGCAGTCCACTCGGGGGGAGGGGTGGTTTAGAGCAGTTCTTC.

The chain joins TRBV7-2 to TRBJ1-5; D gene unclear. Germline V lookup: CDR1 SGHTA, CDR2 FQGNSA. V dropped 6 bases and J dropped 2 bases, with 11 bases sitting between them. This CDR3 comprises 14 residues. CDR3 sequence reads: CASRGGGRNQPQHF. The CDR3 DNA follows: TGTGCCAGCAGGGGTGGAGGACGCAATCAGCCCCAGCATTTT.

A few counts support this clone. The V gene is TRBV5-8, the J gene TRBJ2-5, with 8 bases that match TRBD1. The trim removed 4 bases at V and 1 base at J, leaving 3 bases unmatched. Germline CDR1 reads SGHTS; CDR2 reads YDEGEE. This CDR3 has 14 residues. The CDR3 sequence: CASSAGQGQETQYF. CDR3 bases: TGTGCCAGCAGCGCAGGACAGGGCCAAGAGACCCAGTACTTC.

The chain employs TRBV7-2 and TRBJ2-3; 9 bases are shared with TRBD2. CDR1 is SGHTA and CDR2 is FQGNSA in the germline V gene. V shed 5 bases, J shed 8 bases, and the junction held 11 bases outside the gene matches. The CDR3 covers 15 residues. CDR3 nucleotides: TGTGCCAGCAGCCTCCTAGCGGGAAAGGAGGGTACGCAGTATTTT. Encoded protein: CASSLLAGKEGTQYF.

This clone was detected a few times. In the same sample, other DNA sequences code for this CDR3. The chain carries TRBV7-9 and TRBJ1-1; D gene unclear. The CDR3 sequence is 13 residues long. Germline CDR1 is SEHNR and CDR2 is FQNEAQ (reference sequence). V gave up 2 bases and J gave up 2 bases, with 6 bases separating them. CDR3 amino acids: CASSLTTNTEAFF. CDR3 in DNA: TGTGCCAGCAGCTTAACGACCAACACTGAAGCTTTCTTT.

CDR3 sequence: CASSLERLSGGYTF. For the CDR3, the DNA is TGTGCCAGCAGCTTGGAACGCTTGAGCGGAGGCTACACCTTC. V and J are TRBV5-5 and TRBJ1-2; D uncertain. The CDR3 is 14 amino acids. The V and J ends lost 0 bases and 8 bases respectively, with 14 bases between them. Germline V gene sequence: CDR1 SGHKS, CDR2 YYEKEE (reference sequence).

This chain joins TRBV10-3 and TRBJ2-5, with 7 bases fitting TRBD1. Per the germline V gene, CDR1 is ENHRY and CDR2 is SYGVKD. Trimming cost V 0 bases and J 5 bases; bases outside gene matches: 6. The CDR3 length is 15 residues. CDR3 residues: CAISESRQGRETQYF. CDR3 nucleotides: TGTGCCATCAGTGAGTCGAGACAGGGCCGGGAGACCCAGTACTTC.

On this clone: This likely stems from a read error, as it lies one base from a far larger clone. The V and J genes are TRBV30 and TRBJ1-2, with a tentative D call TRBD1 (6 bases). CDR1 is GTSNPN and CDR2 is SVGIG in the germline V gene (reference sequence). This CDR3 has 11 amino acids. Here the CDR3 DNA reads TGTGACTGGAGTGTACGGACAGTAGAGAACTTC. It is translated as CDWSVRTVENF.

This chain uses TRBV19 with TRBJ2-7, with TRBD2 matching over 13 bases. This CDR3 contains 15 residues. V lost 6 bases to trimming and J lost 3 bases; unmatched junction nucleotides: 5. CDR1 and CDR2 (germline): LNHDA, SQIVND (reference sequence). CDR3 sequence reads: CASRRTSGSYYEQYF. The CDR3 DNA follows: TGTGCCAGTAGGCGGACTAGCGGGAGTTACTACGAGCAGTACTTC.